The clone carrying this T cell receptor beta chain was picked up a small number of times. This sample was included in a study of regulatory T cells in long-lasting Graves disease. Libraries of TCR beta came from iRepertoire HTBI primers plus Arm-PCR of CDR3 regions. TCRdb analysed the multiplex PCR reads with MiXCR anew, one entry per CDR3 protein. The sample contains about 660,000 distinct CDR3 sequences, 25% to 35% of which appear only once. The germline V gene has CDR1 LNHDA and CDR2 SQIVND (reference sequence). The CDR3 runs to 15 residues. After removal of 4 bases from V and 3 bases from J, the junction contained 6 bases not matched to a gene. Time point denoted: persistent/refractory GD, antithyroid drugs over 5 years with positive TRAb. Following extraction of RNA from PBMCs, that RNA was used to make the TCR library.

The source material was peripheral blood mononuclear cells (PBMCs), sampled when the disease was refractory, from a patient treated with antithyroid drugs. This TCR came from a female donor with Graves disease. V and J are TRBV19 and TRBJ1-5, with TRBD1 identical over 7 bases. The CDR3 nucleotides are TGTGCCAGTAGTACCCCGGACAGGTCCAATCAGCCCCAGCATTTT. Protein: CASSTPDRSNQPQHF.